This TCR beta chain was identified in a study of cytomegalovirus exposure and HLA in healthy donors. The CDR3 runs to 16 residues. Germline loops: CDR1 LNHDA, CDR2 SQIVND (reference sequence). Between the trimmed V and J ends, which lost 5 bases and 0 bases, there was a span of 14 bases. General study results and limits: Researchers had no immune exposure information except CMV serostatus available.

As for this clone: The antigen is not known.

The PCR used 60 Vbeta and 13 Jbeta primers. Assay used: immunoSEQ multiplex PCR; TCRdb lists only in-frame clones, some missing. The sample carries more than 95,000 clones, roughly 85% recorded once. These donors, healthy bone marrow donors, were studied. This TCR was sampled from a man aged 60 to 69 in good health and CMV-seropositive. The sequencing input was PBMCs. The V call is TRBV19, the J call TRBJ2-4, with no clear D. CDR3 nucleotides: TGTGCCAGTAGTGCCCAACGCCAACTAGCCAAAAACATTCAGTACTTC. Protein product: CASSAQRQLAKNIQYF.